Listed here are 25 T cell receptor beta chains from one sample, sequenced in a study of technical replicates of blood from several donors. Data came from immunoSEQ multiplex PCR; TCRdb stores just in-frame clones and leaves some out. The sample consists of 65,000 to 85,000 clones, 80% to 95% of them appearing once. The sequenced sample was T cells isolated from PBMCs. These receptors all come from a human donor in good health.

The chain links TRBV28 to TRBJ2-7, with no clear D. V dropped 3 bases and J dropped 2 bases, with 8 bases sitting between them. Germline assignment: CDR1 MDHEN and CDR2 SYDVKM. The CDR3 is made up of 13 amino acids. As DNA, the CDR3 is TGTGCCAGCAGTTTTCTAGGTCCCTACGAGCAGTACTTC. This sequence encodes CASSFLGPYEQYF.

CDR3 coding DNA: TGTGCCAGCAGTTTAGTCCTCTCTGGGGCCAACGTCCTGACTTTC. It translates to CASSLVLSGANVLTF. V usage is TRBV28 and J usage is TRBJ2-6; D remains ambiguous. Trimming took 2 bases from V and 0 from J, leaving 5 bases between them. Per germline, CDR1 MDHEN and CDR2 SYDVKM. The CDR3 totals 15 residues.

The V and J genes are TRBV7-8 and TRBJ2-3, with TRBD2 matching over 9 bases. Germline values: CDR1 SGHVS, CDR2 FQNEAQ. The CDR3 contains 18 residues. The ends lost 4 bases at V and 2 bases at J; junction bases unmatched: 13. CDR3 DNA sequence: TGTGCCAGCAGCTCGCCCTTAGGCGCGGGAGGGCCCACAGATACGCAGTATTTT. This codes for CASSSPLGAGGPTDTQYF.

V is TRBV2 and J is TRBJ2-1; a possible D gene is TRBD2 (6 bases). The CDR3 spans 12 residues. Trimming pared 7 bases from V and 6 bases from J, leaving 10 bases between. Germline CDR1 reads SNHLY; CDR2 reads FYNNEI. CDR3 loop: CASIGGTNEQFF. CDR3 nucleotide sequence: TGTGCCAGCATTGGGGGGACCAATGAGCAGTTCTTC.

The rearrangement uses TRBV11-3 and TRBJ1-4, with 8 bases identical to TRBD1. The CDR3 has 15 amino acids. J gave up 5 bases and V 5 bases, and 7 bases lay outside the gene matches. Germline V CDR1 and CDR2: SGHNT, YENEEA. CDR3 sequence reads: CASSSGTGRNEKLFF. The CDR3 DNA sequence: TGTGCCAGCAGCAGCGGGACAGGACGAAATGAAAAACTGTTTTTT.

The CDR3 coding sequence is TGTGCCAGCATATCTCACCCCACTTCTGGAAACACCATATATTTT. Its protein product is CASISHPTSGNTIYF. The chain is built from TRBV11-2 and TRBJ1-3, with D hard to call. V gave up 7 bases and J gave up 1 base, with 14 bases separating them. This CDR3 is built from 15 residues. Germline values: CDR1 SGHAT, CDR2 FQNNGV.

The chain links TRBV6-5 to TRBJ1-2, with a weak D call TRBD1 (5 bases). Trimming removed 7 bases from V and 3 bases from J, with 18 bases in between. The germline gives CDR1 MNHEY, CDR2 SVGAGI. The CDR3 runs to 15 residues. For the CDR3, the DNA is TGTGCCAGCACCTCCACTGCAGGGAAATACTATGGCTACACCTTC. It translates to CASTSTAGKYYGYTF.

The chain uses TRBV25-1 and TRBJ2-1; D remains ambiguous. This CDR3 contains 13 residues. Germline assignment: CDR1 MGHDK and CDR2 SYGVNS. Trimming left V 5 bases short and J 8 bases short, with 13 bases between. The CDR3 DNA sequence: TGTGCCAGCAGTAGGTACTCCGGAGATGAGCAGTTCTTC. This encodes CASSRYSGDEQFF.

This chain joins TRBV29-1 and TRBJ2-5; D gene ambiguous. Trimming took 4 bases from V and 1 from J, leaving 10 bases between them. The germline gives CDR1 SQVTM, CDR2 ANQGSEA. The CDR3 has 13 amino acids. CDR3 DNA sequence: TGCAGCGTTGGGTCCCCGGTCCAAGAGACCCAGTACTTC. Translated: CSVGSPVQETQYF.

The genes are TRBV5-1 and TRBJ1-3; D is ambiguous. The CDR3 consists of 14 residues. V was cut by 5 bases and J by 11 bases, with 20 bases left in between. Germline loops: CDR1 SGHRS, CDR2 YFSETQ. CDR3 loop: CASSSRQLGDPIYF. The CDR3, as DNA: TGCGCCAGCAGTTCGCGGCAGCTTGGTGACCCCATATATTTT.

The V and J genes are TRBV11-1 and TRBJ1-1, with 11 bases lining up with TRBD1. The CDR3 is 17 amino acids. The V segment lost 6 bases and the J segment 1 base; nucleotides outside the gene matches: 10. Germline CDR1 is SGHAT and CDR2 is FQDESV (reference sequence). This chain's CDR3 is CASSSGTGGGANTEAFF. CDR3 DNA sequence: TGTGCCAGCAGTTCCGGGACAGGGGGTGGGGCGAACACTGAAGCTTTCTTT.

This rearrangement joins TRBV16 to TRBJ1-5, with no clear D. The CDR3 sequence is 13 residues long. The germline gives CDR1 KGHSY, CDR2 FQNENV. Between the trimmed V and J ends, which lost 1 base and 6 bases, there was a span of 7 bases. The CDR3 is CASSQWAGQPQHF. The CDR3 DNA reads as TGTGCCAGCAGCCAATGGGCCGGTCAGCCCCAGCATTTT.

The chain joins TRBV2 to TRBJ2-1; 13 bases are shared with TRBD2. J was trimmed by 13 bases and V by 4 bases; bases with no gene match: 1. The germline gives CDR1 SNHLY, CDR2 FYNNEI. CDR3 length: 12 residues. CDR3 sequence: CASSGTSGSQFF. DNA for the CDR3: TGTGCCAGCAGTGGGACTAGCGGGAGTCAGTTCTTC.

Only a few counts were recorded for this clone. CDR3 residues: CASSSRTGNTEAFF. CDR3 nucleotide sequence: TGTGCCAGCAGCTCTCGGACAGGAAACACTGAAGCTTTCTTT. This chain connects TRBV9 to TRBJ1-1, with 7 bases that match TRBD1. CDR1 is SGDLS and CDR2 is YYNGEE in the germline V gene. V lost 4 bases and J lost 2; bases outside the gene matches: 5. The CDR3 extends over 14 amino acids.

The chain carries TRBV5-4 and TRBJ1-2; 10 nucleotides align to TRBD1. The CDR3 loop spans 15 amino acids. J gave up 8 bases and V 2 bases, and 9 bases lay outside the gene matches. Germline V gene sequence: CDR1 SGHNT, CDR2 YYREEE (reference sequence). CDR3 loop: CASSFPGTGVRGYTF. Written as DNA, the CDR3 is TGTGCCAGCAGCTTTCCCGGGACAGGGGTACGGGGCTACACCTTC.

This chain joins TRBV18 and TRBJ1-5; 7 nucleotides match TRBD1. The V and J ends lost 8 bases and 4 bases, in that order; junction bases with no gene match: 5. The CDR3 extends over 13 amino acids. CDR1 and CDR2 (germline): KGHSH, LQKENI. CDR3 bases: TGTGCCAGCCAAGGACAGGCAAATCAGCCCCAGCATTTT. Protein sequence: CASQGQANQPQHF.

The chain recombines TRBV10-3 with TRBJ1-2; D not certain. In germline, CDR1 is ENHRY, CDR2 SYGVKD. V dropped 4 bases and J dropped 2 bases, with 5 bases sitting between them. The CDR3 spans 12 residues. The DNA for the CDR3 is TGTGCCATCAGTGCAGGAAACTATGGCTACACCTTC. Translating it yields CAISAGNYGYTF.

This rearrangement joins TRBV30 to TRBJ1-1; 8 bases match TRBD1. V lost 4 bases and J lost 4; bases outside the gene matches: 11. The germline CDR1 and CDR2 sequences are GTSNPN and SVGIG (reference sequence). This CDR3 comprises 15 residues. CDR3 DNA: TGTGCCTGGACCCGGACTCAGGGGGCGTTCACTGAAGCTTTCTTT. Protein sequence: CAWTRTQGAFTEAFF.

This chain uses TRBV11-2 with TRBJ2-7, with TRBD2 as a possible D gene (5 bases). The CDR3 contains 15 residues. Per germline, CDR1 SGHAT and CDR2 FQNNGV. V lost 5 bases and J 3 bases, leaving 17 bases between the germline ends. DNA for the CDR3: TGTGCCAGCAGCCCCCAGGACGGACTGAACTACGAGCAGTACTTC. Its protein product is CASSPQDGLNYEQYF.

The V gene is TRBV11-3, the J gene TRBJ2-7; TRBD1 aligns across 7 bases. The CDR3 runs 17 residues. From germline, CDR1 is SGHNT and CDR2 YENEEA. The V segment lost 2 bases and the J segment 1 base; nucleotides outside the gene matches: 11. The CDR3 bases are TGTGCCAGCAGCTTACGAAGGGCTTCAGGGGGTTCCTACGAGCAGTACTTC. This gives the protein CASSLRRASGGSYEQYF.

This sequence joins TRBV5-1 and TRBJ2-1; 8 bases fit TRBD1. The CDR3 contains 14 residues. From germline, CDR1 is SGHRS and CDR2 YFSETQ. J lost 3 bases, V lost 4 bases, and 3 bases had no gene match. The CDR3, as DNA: TGCGCCAGCAGCACCGGACAGGGCTACAATGAGCAGTTCTTC. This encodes CASSTGQGYNEQFF.

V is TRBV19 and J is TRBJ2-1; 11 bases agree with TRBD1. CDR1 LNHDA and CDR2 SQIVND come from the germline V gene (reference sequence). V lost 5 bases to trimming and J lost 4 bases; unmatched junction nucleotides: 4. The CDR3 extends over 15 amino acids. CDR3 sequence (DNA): TGTGCCAGTAGTGGGGGACAGGGGGTTTACAATGAGCAGTTCTTC. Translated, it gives CASSGGQGVYNEQFF.

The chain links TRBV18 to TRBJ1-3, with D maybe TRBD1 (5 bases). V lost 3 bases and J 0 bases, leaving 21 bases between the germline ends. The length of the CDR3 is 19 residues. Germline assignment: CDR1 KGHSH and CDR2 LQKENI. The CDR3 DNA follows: TGTGCCAGCTCACCGACAATCACAGGCCTTCTTAGCTCTGGAAACACCATATATTTT. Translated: CASSPTITGLLSSGNTIYF. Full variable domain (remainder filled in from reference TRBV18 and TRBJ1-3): NAGVMQNPRHLVRRRGQEARLRCSPMKGHSHVYWYRQLPEEGLKFMVYLQKENIIDESGMPKERFSAEFPKEGPSILRIQQVVRGDSAAYFCASSPTITGLLSSGNTIYFGEGSWLTVV.

Here the CDR3 reads CASSPTSGFDNEQFF. In DNA, the CDR3 is TGTGCCAGCTCTCCGACTAGCGGATTCGACAATGAGCAGTTCTTC. J is TRBJ2-1 and V is TRBV18; TRBD2 matches 9 bases. There are 15 residues in the CDR3. The V gene end was trimmed by 6 bases and the J gene end by 5 bases; junction bases not matched to a gene: 8. Germline V gene lookup returns CDR1 KGHSH and CDR2 LQKENI.

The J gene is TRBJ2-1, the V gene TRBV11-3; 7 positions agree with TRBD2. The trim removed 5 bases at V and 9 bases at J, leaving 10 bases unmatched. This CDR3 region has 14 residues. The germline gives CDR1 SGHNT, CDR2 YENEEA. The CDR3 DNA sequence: TGTGCCAGCAGCCCGTTAGGTGCGGGAGTTGAGCAGTTCTTC. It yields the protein CASSPLGAGVEQFF.